The source of this T cell receptor beta chain is a study of shared clonotypes between healthy human individuals. Across the study: CD4 naive and CD4 memory each took three plates per donor, while CD8 naive took two and CD8 memory one.

General study points: Among donors, sharing of clonotypes was expected to be affected by sequencing depth. Blood was the only sampled material, and tissue repertoires likely differ.

Terminally differentiated effector memory CD45RA+ cells were excluded by CCR7 positive selection of CD45RO-negative cells. The healthy adult donors were HIV-negative and reported no recent acute infections or vaccinations. CDR3 length: 13 amino acids. CDR1 and CDR2 (germline): GTSNPN, SVGIG (reference sequence). With 8 bases clipped from V and 2 bases from J, the junction kept 8 bases outside the gene matches. A note on this clone: Its cognate antigen is unknown.

Produced via immunoSEQ multiplex PCR; TCRdb's table is partial and in-frame only. This repertoire shows 2 million to 2.5 million clones, roughly 95% found once; its top ten account for about 1.1%. The sequence was collected from a man aged 18 to 29 in good health. The sequenced sample consisted of naive CD8+ T cells sorted from blood. The gene calls are TRBV30 and TRBJ2-7; TRBD1 matches 8 bases. The DNA for the CDR3 is TGTGCCATGGAGCTGGACAGGGCCTACGAGCAGTACTTC. Its translation: CAMELDRAYEQYF.